One sample yielded the 10 T cell receptor beta chains listed below, sequenced in a study of OX40 agonist ivuxolimab in advanced cancers. The protocol was immunoSEQ multiplex PCR, while the TCRdb copy is restricted to in-frame clones and leaves out a portion. Among fewer than 70,000 clones listed, approximately 90% were seen once. The material sequenced was CD4+ or CD8+ T cells sorted from blood, taken in a trial of the OX40 agonist ivuxolimab. The receptors come from an adult with an advanced solid tumor such as melanoma, head and neck, liver or kidney cancer.

The chain has TRBV7-2 and TRBJ2-5; 10 nucleotides line up with TRBD2. Germline values: CDR1 SGHTA, CDR2 FQGNSA. This CDR3 region has 18 residues. The J segment lost 1 base and the V segment lost 0 bases, leaving 8 bases of the junction unmatched. CDR3 nucleotide sequence: TGTGCCAGCAGCTTAGCGCCTAGCGGGGGTGCTGGCCAAGAGACCCAGTACTTC. This codes for CASSLAPSGGAGQETQYF.

The rearrangement links TRBV4-3 to TRBJ2-2; D gene uncertain. Germline-derived CDR1 and CDR2 are LGHNA and YSLEER. Trimming pared 4 bases from V and 5 bases from J, leaving 14 bases between. The CDR3 is 15 amino acids. For the CDR3, the DNA is TGCGCCAGCAGCCCCAACTTCCGGTTTACCGGGGAGCTGTTTTTT. Translating it yields CASSPNFRFTGELFF.

This chain joins TRBV5-1 and TRBJ2-1; the D call may be TRBD1 or TRBD2 (5 bases each). The V end was cut by 2 bases, the J end by 1 base, with 10 bases between. Looked up from germline, CDR1 is SGHRS and CDR2 is YFSETQ. This CDR3 spans 15 amino acids. Here the CDR3 reads CASSFQGASYNEQFF. The CDR3 bases are TGCGCCAGCAGCTTCCAGGGAGCATCCTACAATGAGCAGTTCTTC.

The chain links TRBV6-6 to TRBJ1-5; 7 bases are shared with TRBD1. The CDR3 consists of 15 residues. Germline CDR1 MNHNY, CDR2 SVGAGI (reference sequence). J lost 0 bases, V lost 7 bases, and 6 bases had no gene match. The CDR3 loop is CASIRQGNSNQPQHF. The CDR3 DNA sequence: TGTGCCAGCATTAGACAGGGAAATAGCAATCAGCCCCAGCATTTT.

V and J are TRBV6-6 and TRBJ2-7, with unresolved D. Trimming stripped 6 bases from V and 2 bases from J, with 8 bases between. The CDR3 runs to 12 residues. In germline, CDR1 is MNHNY, CDR2 SVGAGI (reference sequence). The CDR3 DNA reads TGTGCCAGCAGCCCTCATACCTACGAGCAGTACTTC. It translates to CASSPHTYEQYF.

J is TRBJ2-3 and V is TRBV10-3; D remains unclear. The CDR3 has 12 amino acids. The germline V gene has CDR1 ENHRY and CDR2 SYGVKD. V lost 5 bases and J 0 bases, leaving 3 bases between the germline ends. CDR3 in amino acids: CAISSSTDTQYF. Written as DNA, the CDR3 is TGTGCCATCAGTTCTAGCACAGATACGCAGTATTTT.

This clone appeared a single time. The CDR3 DNA reads TGTGCCAGCAGCTTCTTCCTCACTGAGAACACTGAAGCTTTCTTT. It encodes CASSFFLTENTEAFF. The chain is built from TRBV7-2 and TRBJ1-1; no definite D call. The CDR3 has 15 amino acids. CDR1 is SGHTA, CDR2 FQGNSA, per germline. Trimming removed 3 bases from V and 1 base from J, with 12 bases in between.

This chain connects TRBV9 to TRBJ2-1; no reliable D call. V was pared by 3 bases and J by 5 bases, with 12 bases between. The V gene's germline CDR1 is SGDLS and CDR2 YYNGEE. This CDR3 has 14 residues. The CDR3, as DNA: TGTGCCAGCAGCGGATATAACAGAGACAATGAGCAGTTCTTC. Amino acids: CASSGYNRDNEQFF.

The J gene is TRBJ1-1, the V gene TRBV11-3; 7 nucleotides match TRBD1. V lost 5 bases and J lost 5; bases outside the gene matches: 8. The CDR3 runs 14 residues. Germline V CDR1 and CDR2: SGHNT, YENEEA. CDR3 residues: CASSPRQGRTEAFF. As DNA, the CDR3 is TGTGCCAGCAGCCCACGACAGGGTCGGACTGAAGCTTTCTTT.

The chain uses TRBV7-9 and TRBJ1-4, with D unresolved. From germline, CDR1 is SEHNR and CDR2 FQNEAQ (reference sequence). The CDR3 covers 14 residues. Trimming shortened V by 5 bases and J by 8 bases, and 15 bases separated the two germline ends. The CDR3 loop is CASSQGLSGEKLFF. The DNA for the CDR3 is TGTGCCAGCAGCCAAGGACTGAGTGGGGAAAAACTGTTTTTT.